The 18 T cell receptor beta chains listed next were all sequenced from one sample in a study of control samples from healthy donors and cancer patients. The method was immunoSEQ multiplex PCR; TCRdb's version includes in-frame clones alone and lacks a portion of them. The sample yields over 100,000 clones, 88% seen once. The sample comprised blood. These TCRs come from a man aged 40-50 years in good health.

This chain joins TRBV5-5 and TRBJ1-5, with unresolved D. Between the trimmed V and J ends, which lost 0 bases and 1 base, there was a span of 8 bases. Germline-derived CDR1 and CDR2 are SGHKS and YYEKEE (reference sequence). The length of the CDR3 is 15 residues. The CDR3 nucleotides are TGTGCCAGCAGCTTGGCGGGGAAAAGCAATCAGCCCCAGCATTTT. This encodes CASSLAGKSNQPQHF.

The V and J genes are TRBV27 and TRBJ1-6; 11 nucleotides align to TRBD1. Per germline, CDR1 MNHEY and CDR2 SMNVEV (reference sequence). V was clipped by 0 bases and J by 0 bases; unmatched bases: 4. The length of the CDR3 is 19 residues. The CDR3 protein is CASSLSGTGGFSYNSPLHF. The CDR3 DNA is TGTGCCAGCAGTTTATCCGGGACAGGGGGTTTCTCCTATAATTCACCCCTCCACTTT.

The gene calls are TRBV5-4 and TRBJ1-3, with D possibly matching TRBD1 (5 bases). Germline CDR1 is SGHNT and CDR2 is YYREEE (reference sequence). Trimming stripped 0 bases from V and 4 bases from J, with 11 bases between. CDR3 length equals 15 residues. The CDR3 DNA follows: TGTGCCAGCAGCTTGGCCGGGACTCGCGGAAACACCATATATTTT. Protein sequence: CASSLAGTRGNTIYF.

This chain links TRBV27 with TRBJ2-7; 14 nucleotides line up with TRBD2. Germline CDR1 MNHEY, CDR2 SMNVEV (reference sequence). With 4 bases clipped from V and 5 bases from J, the junction kept 4 bases outside the gene matches. CDR3 length equals 15 residues. The CDR3 DNA reads TGTGCCAGCAGTTCGGGACTAGCGGGGGCTAACGAGCAGTACTTC. Translated, it gives CASSSGLAGANEQYF.

This chain links TRBV19 with TRBJ2-5, with 7 bases identical to TRBD1. V lost 8 bases to trimming and J lost 5 bases; unmatched junction nucleotides: 8. The CDR3 is made up of 13 amino acids. Germline V gives CDR1 LNHDA, CDR2 SQIVND (reference sequence). The CDR3: CASGTARRETQYF. The CDR3 nucleotides read TGTGCCAGTGGGACAGCCCGACGGGAGACCCAGTACTTC.

The V and J genes are TRBV7-3 and TRBJ2-1; no definite D call. The CDR3 loop spans 13 amino acids. Germline lookup yields CDR1 SGHTA and CDR2 FQGTGA. The ends were cut back, 6 bases at V and 9 bases at J, with 15 bases in the middle. The CDR3 sequence is CASSIPPRPEQFF. The CDR3 nucleotides are TGTGCCAGCAGTATTCCTCCCCGGCCTGAGCAGTTCTTC. Combining the CDR3 with reference TRBV7-3 and TRBJ2-1 gives the whole variable domain GAGVSQTPSNKVTEKGKYVELRCDPISGHTALYWYRQSLGQGPEFLIYFQGTGAADDSGLPNDRFFAVRPEGSVSTLKIQRTERGDSAVYLCASSIPPRPEQFFGPGTRLTVL.

The gene calls are TRBV7-3 and TRBJ1-1, with TRBD1 matching 8 bases. Germline trimming cut 4 bases from V and 5 bases from J; bases unmatched to any gene: 3. The germline V gene encodes CDR1 SGHTA and CDR2 FQGTGA. This CDR3 is built from 13 residues. This chain's CDR3 is CASSSDRETEAFF. The CDR3 DNA reads as TGTGCCAGCAGCTCGGACAGGGAAACTGAAGCTTTCTTT.

This clone was seen only once. The CDR3 DNA reads TGTGCCAGCAGCCCCCGAGGGACAGTGGAAGCTTTCTTT. Translating it yields CASSPRGTVEAFF. The chain is built from TRBV13 and TRBJ1-1; 7 positions match TRBD1. CDR3 length: 13 amino acids. J was trimmed by 8 bases and V by 5 bases; bases with no gene match: 8. The germline V gene encodes CDR1 PRHDT and CDR2 FYEKMQ (reference sequence).

V gene TRBV7-7 combines with J gene TRBJ2-5, with D possibly matching TRBD1 (5 bases). Germline CDR1 reads SSHAT; CDR2 reads FNYEAQ (reference sequence). The ends were cut back, 0 bases at V and 2 bases at J, with 10 bases in the middle. CDR3 length equals 15 residues. For the CDR3, the DNA is TGTGCCAGCAGCTTAGCGGCAGGGAAGCAAGAGACCCAGTACTTC. Protein: CASSLAAGKQETQYF.

In this sample, this clone turned up a few times. The chain has TRBV11-1 and TRBJ2-7, with 9 nucleotides matching TRBD1. Germline-derived CDR1 and CDR2 are SGHAT and FQDESV (reference sequence). CDR3 size: 13 residues. V shed 5 bases, J shed 6 bases, and the junction held 5 bases outside the gene matches. The CDR3 DNA reads TGTGCCAGCAGCCTTACGACAGGGGGCGAGCAGTACTTC. It is translated as CASSLTTGGEQYF.

V is TRBV4-1 and J is TRBJ2-7, with D uncertain. The CDR3 contains 14 residues. Germline V CDR1 and CDR2: MGHRA, YSYEKL. V was shortened by 1 base and J by 2 bases, with 9 bases between the two germline ends. CDR3 sequence: CASSQGSGAYEQYF. In DNA form, the CDR3 reads TGCGCCAGCAGCCAAGGGTCTGGGGCCTACGAGCAGTACTTC.

Written as DNA, the CDR3 is TGTGCCACCAGCAGAGTAGCGGGGCCCTACAATGAGCAGTTCTTC. This gives the protein CATSRVAGPYNEQFF. The chain is built from TRBV15 and TRBJ2-1; 8 nucleotides match TRBD2. The ends lost 1 base at V and 2 bases at J; junction bases unmatched: 1. Germline assignment: CDR1 LNHNV and CDR2 YYDKDF (reference sequence). This CDR3 is built from 15 residues. Combining the CDR3 with reference TRBV15 and TRBJ2-1 gives the whole variable domain DAMVIQNPRYQVTQFGKPVTLSCSQTLNHNVMYWYQQKSSQAPKLLFHYYDKDFNNEADTPDNFQSRRPNTSFCFLDIRSPGLGDTAMYLCATSRVAGPYNEQFFGPGTRLTVL.

V and J are TRBV7-2 and TRBJ2-1, with 12 bases aligning to TRBD2. The CDR3 covers 16 residues. Trimming removed 6 bases from V and 4 bases from J; junction bases left unmatched: 7. Germline values: CDR1 SGHTA, CDR2 FQGNSA. In DNA form, the CDR3 reads TGTGCCAGCAGTCGGACTAGCGGGGCGGGTTACAATGAGCAGTTCTTC. This encodes CASSRTSGAGYNEQFF.

This clone is labeled medium-sized. The chain couples TRBV3-1 (or the pseudogene TRBV3-2) to TRBJ2-7; D remains unclear. V lost 0 bases to trimming and J lost 3 bases, with 6 bases between them. In germline, CDR1 is LGHDT, CDR2 YNNKEL (reference sequence). The CDR3 length is 13 residues. The CDR3: CASSQDRDYEQYF. The DNA of the CDR3 is TGTGCCAGCAGCCAAGACAGAGACTACGAGCAGTACTTC.

The chain uses TRBV2 and TRBJ1-5; D is perhaps TRBD1 (5 bases). Per germline, CDR1 SNHLY and CDR2 FYNNEI. V lost 6 bases, J lost 4 bases, and 25 bases lay in between. This CDR3 spans 18 amino acids. The CDR3 DNA follows: TGTGCCAGCAGCCAAAGGGGTGACCAATTAATGGTGAATCAGCCCCAGCATTTT. Amino acids: CASSQRGDQLMVNQPQHF. Using reference TRBV2 and TRBJ1-5 for the parts outside the CDR3, the full variable domain is EPEVTQTPSHQVTQMGQEVILRCVPISNHLYFYWYRQILGQKVEFLVSFYNNEISEKSEIFDDQFSVERPDGSNFTLKIRSTKLEDSAMYFCASSQRGDQLMVNQPQHFGDGTRLSIL.

CDR3 amino acids: CASSLARTDYGYTF. CDR3 in DNA: TGTGCCAGCAGCTTAGCCCGGACCGACTATGGCTACACCTTC. V gene TRBV7-2 combines with J gene TRBJ1-2; D not resolved. Germline assignment: CDR1 SGHTA and CDR2 FQGNSA. CDR3 length equals 14 residues. V dropped 0 bases and J dropped 3 bases, with 8 bases sitting between them.

This clone appeared once. The chain has TRBV5-1 and TRBJ2-3; TRBD1 matches at 7 bases. J gave up 3 bases and V 2 bases, and 3 bases lay outside the gene matches. This CDR3 spans 14 amino acids. Germline CDR1 and CDR2: SGHRS and YFSETQ. DNA of the CDR3: TGCGCCAGCAGCTTTGGGACAGTTACAGATACGCAGTATTTT. This codes for CASSFGTVTDTQYF.

The J gene is TRBJ1-1, the V gene TRBV10-3; 10 nucleotides align to TRBD1. The CDR3 covers 14 residues. The trim removed 6 bases at V and 5 bases at J, leaving 6 bases unmatched. The germline CDR1 and CDR2 sequences are ENHRY and SYGVKD. The CDR3 protein is CAISKTGGATEAFF. The CDR3 DNA reads as TGTGCCATCAGCAAGACAGGGGGCGCGACTGAAGCTTTCTTT.